A selection of T cell receptor beta chains follows, all from one sample in a study of shared clonotypes between healthy human individuals. The data were produced by immunoSEQ multiplex PCR, yet TCRdb's version contains in-frame clones alone and is incomplete. The table lists 560,000 or so clones, roughly 95% of them singletons. The sequenced sample consisted of naive CD8+ T cells sorted from blood. All receptors derive from a woman under 40 in good health. Each CDR3 is given with its conserved first and last residue. Each record gives: D gene, V gene, J gene, clone size, CDR3 DNA, CDR3 protein. D genes are given only for firm matches. Where a row states a size, it is once, few, many or the class of an expanded clone; other rows omit it.

d_gene: .; v_gene: TRBV27; j_gene: TRBJ2-7; abundance: .; CDR3nt: TGTGCCAGCAGTCCGGAGGGACACTACGAGCAGTACTTC; CDR3aa: CASSPEGHYEQYF
d_gene: TRBD2; v_gene: TRBV5-8; j_gene: TRBJ2-7; abundance: .; CDR3nt: TGTGCCAGCAGCTTGGGGACTAGCGGAGGGGGCTACGAGCAGTACTTC; CDR3aa: CASSLGTSGGGYEQYF
d_gene: .; v_gene: TRBV10-3; j_gene: TRBJ2-3; abundance: .; CDR3nt: TGTGCCATCAGCACCGATGCTAGCACAGATACGCAGTATTTT; CDR3aa: CAISTDASTDTQYF
d_gene: .; v_gene: TRBV10-2; j_gene: TRBJ1-1; abundance: .; CDR3nt: TGCGCCAGCAGTGAGAGGGGACTGATGAACACTGAAGCTTTCTTT; CDR3aa: CASSERGLMNTEAFF
d_gene: .; v_gene: TRBV6-5; j_gene: TRBJ1-1; abundance: .; CDR3nt: TGTGCCAGCAGTTACCTGGGCCAGAACACTGAAGCTTTCTTT; CDR3aa: CASSYLGQNTEAFF
d_gene: .; v_gene: TRBV27; j_gene: TRBJ1-2; abundance: .; CDR3nt: TGTGCCAGCAGTTTATCACGGTCCTATGGCTACACCTTC; CDR3aa: CASSLSRSYGYTF
d_gene: .; v_gene: TRBV9; j_gene: TRBJ1-1; abundance: once; CDR3nt: TGTGCCAGCAGCCCGTGGAACACTGAAGCTTTCTTT; CDR3aa: CASSPWNTEAFF
d_gene: .; v_gene: TRBV6-1; j_gene: TRBJ2-3; abundance: .; CDR3nt: TGTGCCAGCAGTGATTTCGAGCGGGCTTACACAGATACGCAGTATTTT; CDR3aa: CASSDFERAYTDTQYF
d_gene: TRBD1; v_gene: TRBV4-1; j_gene: TRBJ2-5; abundance: .; CDR3nt: TGCGCCAGCAGCCAAGAACGCGCGACAGGGGCAGAGACCCAGTACTTC; CDR3aa: CASSQERATGAETQYF
d_gene: .; v_gene: TRBV27; j_gene: TRBJ2-3; abundance: .; CDR3nt: TGTGCCAGCAGTCCTGCGGCAGGGGAGAGAACAGATACGCAGTATTTT; CDR3aa: CASSPAAGERTDTQYF
d_gene: .; v_gene: TRBV27; j_gene: TRBJ2-7; abundance: .; CDR3nt: TGTGCCAGCAGTTTCCTTAGCTCCTACGAGCAGTACTTC; CDR3aa: CASSFLSSYEQYF
d_gene: .; v_gene: TRBV13; j_gene: TRBJ2-1; abundance: .; CDR3nt: TGTGCCAGCAGCCGGGCGGGGACGGTCAATGAGCAGTTCTTC; CDR3aa: CASSRAGTVNEQFF
d_gene: .; v_gene: TRBV28; j_gene: TRBJ1-5; abundance: .; CDR3nt: TGTGCCAGCAGTTTAGCAGTCAGCAATCAGCCCCAGCATTTT; CDR3aa: CASSLAVSNQPQHF
d_gene: .; v_gene: TRBV7-6; j_gene: TRBJ1-1; abundance: once; CDR3nt: TGTGCCAGCAGCAACGAACAGGGAGAGAACACTGAAGCTTTCTTT; CDR3aa: CASSNEQGENTEAFF
d_gene: .; v_gene: TRBV4-1; j_gene: TRBJ2-1; abundance: .; CDR3nt: TGCGCCAGCAGCCTGACACGGAATGAGCAGTTCTTC; CDR3aa: CASSLTRNEQFF
d_gene: TRBD2; v_gene: TRBV29-1; j_gene: TRBJ2-7; abundance: .; CDR3nt: TGCAGCGTTGAGGTTGCGGGGGTCGAGCAGTACTTC; CDR3aa: CSVEVAGVEQYF
d_gene: .; v_gene: TRBV9; j_gene: TRBJ1-1; abundance: .; CDR3nt: TGTGCCAGCAGCCCTAGGACGGTCAGCACTGAAGCTTTCTTT; CDR3aa: CASSPRTVSTEAFF
d_gene: TRBD2; v_gene: TRBV15; j_gene: TRBJ2-4; abundance: .; CDR3nt: TGTGCCACCAGCAGGGTACCAAGCGGGATAGCCAAAAACATTCAGTACTTC; CDR3aa: CATSRVPSGIAKNIQYF